This section outlines one T cell receptor beta chain sequence together with its context. This sample is drawn from a study of blood T cell repertoires in COVID-19. The wider study: PBMCs, B-cell-depleted T cells, or T cells were the source of the cDNA or gDNA that made up the material.

TCRdb keeps only in-frame clones here, not all; method: immunoSEQ multiplex PCR. The sample lists 250,000 to 300,000 clones, roughly 80% seen once, with 3.5% to 5% in the top ten. Study members were between about 18 and 95 years old and lived in 20 to 30 US regions. Between the trimmed V and J ends, which lost 0 bases and 0 bases, there was a span of 9 bases. This CDR3 contains 15 residues. Per the germline V gene, CDR1 is SGHTS and CDR2 is YDEGEE. Sequencing was carried out using PBMCs or T cells enriched from blood (not recorded which). The chain has TRBV5-8 and TRBJ1-1; unclear D gene. The sequence was collected from a man under 40 with acute COVID-19. CDR3 DNA: TGTGCCAGCAGCTTGGGAGGCGGAGTGAACACTGAAGCTTTCTTT. As protein: CASSLGGGVNTEAFF.